This entry features one T cell receptor beta chain sequence. The antigen is undetermined. The record originates from a study of cytomegalovirus exposure and HLA in healthy donors. Whole-study results and caveats: A later analysis reported that several of the most significant clusters appeared to be linked to common viral pathogens, among them Epstein-Barr virus. Later work showed greater clonal expansion in HLA-associated TCR beta chains than in equally common others.

The PCR made use of 60 Vbeta and 13 Jbeta primers. TCRdb keeps only in-frame clones here, not all; method: immunoSEQ multiplex PCR. Of roughly 220,000 clones listed, around 70% are singletons. The CDR3 totals 12 residues. Germline loops: CDR1 MNHNS, CDR2 SASEGT. The V gene lost 10 bases and the J gene lost 3 bases, with 11 bases spanning the gap. The clonotype was recovered from a man aged 35 to 55 in good health and CMV-seropositive. Material: PBMCs. The gene calls are TRBV6-1 and TRBJ2-3; D gene uncertain. The CDR3 is CAMVEVTDTQYF. The DNA for the CDR3 is TGTGCCATGGTAGAAGTGACAGATACGCAGTATTTT.